This T cell receptor beta chain was observed in a study of blood T cell repertoires in COVID-19. Looking at the study overall: Sites across the United States, Italy and Spain contributed samples from acute and convalescent COVID-19. The analysed material was cDNA or gDNA that came from T cells, B-cell-depleted T cells, or PBMCs.

In the authors' workflow: Nucleated cell number was recorded as an estimate derived from reference gene primer amplification. Using immunoSEQ multiplex PCR, the repertoire was profiled, and TCRdb retains in-frame clones only, with some absent. That table is the source of V, J and clone size, and D and trimming were worked out from the DNA. The profile covers over 150,000 clones, with approximately 80% appearing a single time and 2.5% to 3% taken by the ten largest. Looked up from germline, CDR1 is MNHEY and CDR2 is SVGAGI. The ends lost 1 base at V and 4 bases at J; junction bases unmatched: 2. The CDR3 length is 14 residues.

The chain couples TRBV6-5 to TRBJ2-5; 8 bases are a match to TRBD1. The sample consisted of peripheral blood. The sequence was obtained from a woman aged 55-70 years with acute or convalescent COVID-19. The CDR3 is CASSYLTGAETQYF. In nucleotides, the CDR3 is TGTGCCAGCAGTTACTTGACAGGGGCAGAGACCCAGTACTTC.